Shown below are 27 T cell receptor beta chains from a single sample sequenced in a study of T cells in Graves' hyperthyroidism and ophthalmopathy. From RNA transcripts, TCR beta CDR3 regions were amplified. RT-PCR in the first round (using the HTBI primer set) targeted the TCR CDR3. TCRdb processed the multiplex PCR reads anew with MiXCR; each CDR3 protein has one entry. In the table there are 500,000 to 550,000 distinct CDR3 sequences, roughly 20% of which are singletons. Sequencing used blood. The receptors here all came from a man in his late teens or twenties with Graves' hyperthyroidism.

Remarks on this clonotype: This clone may be a read error of a much larger clone one base away. V and J are TRBV2 and TRBJ2-5; D uncertain. The germline V gene has CDR1 SNHLY and CDR2 FYNNEI. The ends were cut back, 11 bases at V and 1 base at J, with 11 bases in the middle. CDR3 length: 12 residues. Written as DNA, the CDR3 is TGTGCCGGTTCGGTGGGCCAAGAGACCCAGTACTTC. It is translated as CAGSVGQETQYF.

CDR3 loop: CASTSPGTYEQYF. The CDR3 DNA is TGTGCCAGCACCTCACCTGGAACCTACGAGCAGTACTTC. The chain carries TRBV6-2 or TRBV6-3 and TRBJ2-7, with D unclear. The CDR3 is made up of 13 amino acids. Trimming took off 7 bases at V and 2 bases at J, with 12 bases between the two ends. Germline V CDR1 and CDR2: MNHEY, SVGEGT.

This clonotype was detected ten times or more. The chain employs TRBV24-1 and TRBJ1-5, with 7 bases lining up with TRBD1. Germline trimming cut 3 bases from V and 11 bases from J; bases unmatched to any gene: 6. Germline V lookup: CDR1 KGHDR, CDR2 SFDVKD. The CDR3 length is 13 residues. CDR3 in amino acids: CATSDPPDRSQHF. The CDR3 region has the DNA TGTGCCACCAGTGATCCCCCGGACAGGTCCCAGCATTTT.

This clonotype was observed a handful of times. This clone may be a read error of a much larger clone one base away. The chain links TRBV28 to TRBJ2-7; weak D call: TRBD1 (6 bases). With 5 bases removed from V and 2 bases from J, the gap between germline ends came to 13 bases. The CDR3 is made up of 14 amino acids. Germline loops: CDR1 MDHEN, CDR2 SYDVKM. CDR3 DNA sequence: TGTGCCAGCAGTCCCTTCGGGACAACCTACGAGCAGTACTTC. Translation: CASSPFGTTYEQYF.

Ten or more counts support this clonotype. The V gene is TRBV24-1, the J gene TRBJ2-2, with no clear D. This CDR3 contains 12 residues. V dropped 7 bases and J dropped 5 bases, with 7 bases sitting between them. CDR1 and CDR2 from the germline V gene are KGHDR and SFDVKD. The CDR3 DNA sequence: TGTGCCACCAGCCGGTGGACCGGGGAGCTGTTTTTT. As protein: CATSRWTGELFF.

This clonotype was observed many times. The chain joins TRBV6-1 to TRBJ2-7, with TRBD1 matching over 7 bases. Trimming removed 5 bases from V and 6 bases from J; junction bases left unmatched: 10. The CDR3 loop spans 14 amino acids. Germline V gives CDR1 MNHNS, CDR2 SASEGT. The CDR3 spells CASSPGQFTSEQYF. For the CDR3, the DNA is TGTGCCAGCAGTCCGGGACAGTTTACATCCGAGCAGTACTTC.

The chain carries TRBV5-1 and TRBJ1-1; D gene unclear. The CDR3 has 18 residues. V lost 4 bases, J lost 0 bases, and 22 bases lay in between. Germline V gives CDR1 SGHRS, CDR2 YFSETQ. The CDR3 protein is CASSPPAEGSSLNTEAFF. The DNA of the CDR3 is TGCGCCAGCAGCCCCCCTGCAGAGGGTAGTTCATTGAACACTGAAGCTTTCTTT. The whole variable domain, remainder taken from reference TRBV5-1 and TRBJ1-1, is KAGVTQTPRYLIKTRGQQVTLSCSPISGHRSVSWYQQTPGQGLQFLFEYFSETQRNKGNFPGRFSGRQFSNSRSEMNVSTLELGDSALYLCASSPPAEGSSLNTEAFFGQGTRLTVV.

Ten or more counts support this clonotype. The chain joins TRBV12-3 or TRBV12-4 to TRBJ1-3; no reliable D call. This CDR3 is 15 amino acids long. V lost 2 bases and J lost 3, with 11 bases in between. The CDR3 nucleotides are TGTGCCAGCAGTTTAAGCGGGATCGGTGGAAACACCATATATTTT. It is translated as CASSLSGIGGNTIYF.

This clonotype has a count of ten or more. The germline gene is not matched at one end of the junction; a read error may be the cause. V and J are TRBV29-1 and TRBJ2-7, with 10 bases aligning to TRBD1. CDR1 is SQVTM and CDR2 is ANQGSEA in the germline V gene. This CDR3 has 15 residues. CDR3 nucleotides: TGCAGCGTCGAAGACCGGGACAGGGGCACCTACGAGCAGTACTTC. Its translation is CSVEDRDRGTYEQYF.

The gene calls are TRBV20-1 and TRBJ2-7, with 7 nucleotides matching TRBD1. From germline, CDR1 is DFQATT and CDR2 SNEGSKA (reference sequence). With V trimmed by 0 bases and J by 2 bases, 10 bases remained unmatched. This CDR3 region has 16 residues. For the CDR3, the DNA is TGCAGTGCTAGAGATCCCCCCCGGACAGGAACCTACGAGCAGTACTTC. Protein sequence: CSARDPPRTGTYEQYF.

This clonotype was detected only a few times. V is TRBV28 and J is TRBJ2-7; D possibly corresponds to TRBD1 (6 bases). Trimming cost V 3 bases and J 4 bases, with 22 bases left between them. Germline V gene sequence: CDR1 MDHEN, CDR2 SYDVKM. This CDR3 is 17 amino acids long. CDR3 sequence (DNA): TGTGCCAGCAGTTTTTTCCGGTGGGGTCGAGGGGGTTACGAGCAGTACTTC. This sequence encodes CASSFFRWGRGGYEQYF. Using reference TRBV28 and TRBJ2-7 for the parts outside the CDR3, the full variable domain is DVKVTQSSRYLVKRTGEKVFLECVQDMDHENMFWYRQDPGLGLRLIYFSYDVKMKEKGDIPEGYSVSREKKERFSLILESASTNQTSMYLCASSFFRWGRGGYEQYFGPGTRLTVT.

This clonotype was seen more than once but under ten times. This chain joins TRBV9 and TRBJ1-3, with D possibly TRBD1 on 5 matching bases. Per germline, CDR1 SGDLS and CDR2 YYNGEE. V lost 2 bases to trimming and J lost 0 bases, with 12 bases between them. This CDR3 region has 16 residues. CDR3 protein: CASSVAGTVSGNTIYF. The CDR3 coding sequence is TGTGCCAGCAGCGTCGCGGGGACGGTCTCTGGAAACACCATATATTTT.

This clonotype was seen repeatedly, ten times or more. V is TRBV6-5 and J is TRBJ1-1; no clear D. Between the trimmed V and J ends, which lost 1 base and 1 base, there was a span of 13 bases. The CDR3 covers 16 residues. Germline V gene data show CDR1 as MNHEY and CDR2 as SVGAGI. The CDR3, as DNA: TGTGCCAGCAGTTACTTCGGGGTTGCGGGGAACACTGAAGCTTTCTTT. This codes for CASSYFGVAGNTEAFF.

This clonotype was detected only a few times. The chain joins TRBV6-2 or TRBV6-3 to TRBJ2-7; 9 bases map to TRBD2. In germline, CDR1 is MNHEY, CDR2 SVGEGT. V lost 6 bases and J lost 0; bases outside the gene matches: 3. The CDR3 contains 14 residues. Written as DNA, the CDR3 is TGTGCCAGCAGCTGGACTAGCGCCTCCTACGAGCAGTACTTC. This gives the protein CASSWTSASYEQYF.

This clonotype was seen a handful of times. This chain connects TRBV4-1 to TRBJ1-1; D is possibly TRBD1 (6 bases). Germline V gene sequence: CDR1 MGHRA, CDR2 YSYEKL. Between the trimmed V and J ends, which lost 4 bases and 1 base, there was a span of 13 bases. The CDR3 contains 15 residues. The CDR3 region is CASSPSQGKNTEAFF. CDR3 coding DNA: TGCGCCAGCAGCCCCAGCCAGGGGAAGAACACTGAAGCTTTCTTT.

This chain connects TRBV12-3 or TRBV12-4 to TRBJ2-7; D might be TRBD2 (6 bases). This CDR3 has 13 amino acids. Trimming removed 8 bases from V and 6 bases from J, with 17 bases in between. The CDR3 bases are TGTGCCAGCGCCGAGACTAGGGAAGGCGAGCAGTACTTC. Residues: CASAETREGEQYF.

As concerns this clonotype: A junction end diverges from the germline sequence, so it may reflect a read error. This chain uses TRBV12-3 or TRBV12-4 with TRBJ1-1; D gene unclear. This CDR3 is 14 amino acids long. In DNA form, the CDR3 reads TGTGCCAACAGTTTAGGCACCTTGAACACTGAAGCTTTCTTT. Protein: CANSLGTLNTEAFF.

This clonotype was recorded at least ten times. V gene TRBV6-1 combines with J gene TRBJ2-7, with TRBD1 matching over 9 bases. Germline CDR1 and CDR2: MNHNS and SASEGT. This CDR3 has 14 residues. Unmatched junction bases numbered 10, after V lost 6 bases and J lost 7 bases. CDR3 region: CASRPGTGSQEQYF. CDR3 coding DNA: TGTGCCAGCAGACCCGGGACAGGGTCTCAGGAGCAGTACTTC.

V gene TRBV11-2 combines with J gene TRBJ1-5; 10 nucleotides align to TRBD1. Germline values: CDR1 SGHAT, CDR2 FQNNGV. The CDR3 has 18 residues. V shed 5 bases and J 1 base; nucleotides not matched to a gene: 11. The CDR3 region is CASSPGRDRGGSNQPQHF. As DNA, the CDR3 is TGTGCCAGCAGCCCGGGCCGGGACAGGGGTGGGAGCAATCAGCCCCAGCATTTT.

This clonotype was seen many times. The rearrangement uses TRBV6-1 and TRBJ1-6; D is perhaps TRBD1 (6 bases). This CDR3 region has 15 residues. Trimming removed 3 bases at V and 9 bases at J, with 15 bases between. Per germline, CDR1 MNHNS and CDR2 SASEGT. CDR3: CASSEEAGAASPLHF. Here the CDR3 DNA reads TGTGCCAGCAGTGAGGAGGCAGGGGCGGCTTCACCCCTCCACTTT.

J is TRBJ1-1 and V is TRBV18; D is unclear. Trimming took 3 bases from V and 4 from J, leaving 15 bases between them. CDR1 is KGHSH, CDR2 LQKENI, per germline. The CDR3 sequence is 15 residues long. The CDR3 DNA reads as TGTGCCAGCTCACCTACTGATGGCCCCGGCACTGAAGCTTTCTTT. It translates to CASSPTDGPGTEAFF.

The chain has TRBV30 and TRBJ2-5; D possibly corresponds to TRBD1 (6 bases). This CDR3 has 17 residues. V was shortened by 0 bases and J by 2 bases, with 19 bases between the two germline ends. Germline-derived CDR1 and CDR2 are GTSNPN and SVGIG (reference sequence). CDR3 amino acids: CAWSVLPARTEQETQYF. In nucleotides, the CDR3 is TGTGCCTGGAGTGTACTCCCGGCTCGGACAGAACAAGAGACCCAGTACTTC.

V gene TRBV10-3 combines with J gene TRBJ2-5; D is possibly TRBD2 (6 bases). The CDR3 extends over 15 amino acids. In germline, CDR1 is ENHRY, CDR2 SYGVKD. V lost 8 bases and J lost 5, with 21 bases in between. CDR3 coding DNA: TGTGCCATCGGCAAAGGAGGGGCAGAGAGTGAGACCCAGTACTTC. Protein product: CAIGKGGAESETQYF.

This chain connects TRBV6-2 or TRBV6-3 to TRBJ1-2; D is perhaps TRBD1 (6 bases). Trimming stripped 10 bases from V and 1 base from J, with 19 bases between. CDR1 MNHEY and CDR2 SVGEGT come from the germline V gene. This CDR3 is built from 15 residues. The CDR3, as DNA: TGTGCCACCGGGACACCCGCTACTCTTAACTATGGCTACACCTTC. Translating gives CATGTPATLNYGYTF.

The chain recombines TRBV6-5 with TRBJ1-5; possible D gene TRBD1, 6 bases. Trimming shortened V by 0 bases and J by 3 bases, and 15 bases separated the two germline ends. Germline values: CDR1 MNHEY, CDR2 SVGAGI. The length of the CDR3 is 17 residues. In DNA form, the CDR3 reads TGTGCCAGCAGTTACTCGATTGTGGGACAACCCAATCAGCCCCAGCATTTT. Translating gives CASSYSIVGQPNQPQHF.

V gene TRBV20-1 combines with J gene TRBJ2-5, with D possibly called TRBD1 or TRBD2 (6 bases each). V lost 4 bases and J 1 base, leaving 10 bases between the germline ends. This CDR3 contains 13 residues. Germline V gene lookup returns CDR1 DFQATT and CDR2 SNEGSKA (reference sequence). CDR3 region: CSAIGGGQETQYF. The CDR3 bases are TGCAGTGCTATCGGAGGGGGCCAAGAGACCCAGTACTTC.

This clonotype was observed many times. The V gene is TRBV11-2, the J gene TRBJ2-1; no clear D gene. The CDR3 covers 12 residues. CDR1 and CDR2 from the germline V gene are SGHAT and FQNNGV. Trimming stripped 5 bases from V and 9 bases from J, with 11 bases between. The CDR3 region has the DNA TGTGCCAGCAGCCCCCCTTCGACTGAGCAGTTCTTC. This codes for CASSPPSTEQFF.